The rows below give T cell receptor beta chains drawn from one sample of a study of cytomegalovirus exposure and HLA in healthy donors. Data came from immunoSEQ multiplex PCR; TCRdb stores just in-frame clones and leaves some out. The sample contains 130,000 to 150,000 clones, about 73% of which appear only once. Sequencing was carried out using PBMCs. The source is a man aged 35-49 years in good health and CMV-seropositive. Each CDR3 is given with its conserved first and last residue. Fields, in order: J gene, D gene, clone size, V gene, CDR3 protein, CDR3 DNA. D genes are given only for firm matches. Not all rows give a size; the values are once, few, many and, for expanded clones, a class.

>TRBJ2-3|TRBD2|.|TRBV7-7
CASSSNSLTSGRETDTQYF
TGTGCCAGCAGCTCAAACAGCTTGACTAGCGGGAGGGAGACAGATACGCAGTATTTT
>TRBJ2-1|TRBD2|.|TRBV7-9
CASRFIGGLAGVEQFF
TGTGCCAGCAGATTCATTGGGGGACTAGCGGGAGTTGAGCAGTTCTTC
>TRBJ2-7|.|.|TRBV7-9
CASSLGGKSYEQYF
TGTGCCAGCAGCTTAGGAGGCAAGTCCTACGAGCAGTACTTC
>TRBJ1-5|TRBD1|once|TRBV2
CASSRQGRDQPQHF
TGTGCCAGCAGTCGACAGGGGAGAGATCAGCCCCAGCATTTT
>TRBJ1-5|TRBD1|.|TRBV6-5
CASSRTGTRQPQHF
TGTGCCAGCAGCCGGACAGGGACAAGGCAGCCCCAGCATTTT
>TRBJ1-1|.|.|TRBV4-1
CASSHEGGRGNRGAEAFF
TGCGCCAGCAGCCATGAGGGTGGGAGGGGTAACCGGGGCGCTGAAGCTTTCTTT
>TRBJ2-1|TRBD2|.|TRBV7-3
CASSSGGLAGAREQFF
TGTGCCAGCAGCTCGGGGGGACTAGCGGGAGCGAGGGAGCAGTTCTTC
>TRBJ1-4|TRBD1|.|TRBV19
CASSRQGRYNEKLFF
TGTGCCAGTAGCCGACAGGGTCGGTATAATGAAAAACTGTTTTTT
>TRBJ1-4|TRBD1|.|TRBV10-3
CAIRGDRANEKLFF
TGTGCCATCAGGGGGGACAGGGCTAATGAAAAACTGTTTTTT
>TRBJ2-3|.|.|TRBV18
CASSQEDTQYF
TGTGCCAGCTCACAGGAGGATACGCAGTATTTT
>TRBJ1-1|.|.|TRBV6-1
CASSDQGYTEAFF
TGTGCCAGCAGTGACCAGGGGTACACTGAAGCTTTCTTT
>TRBJ1-3|TRBD1|.|TRBV7-8
CASSFNEGAGNTIYF
TGTGCCAGCAGCTTCAACGAGGGGGCGGGAAACACCATATATTTT
>TRBJ1-1|.|.|TRBV5-6
CASSPPGVRDTEAFF
TGTGCCAGCAGCCCGCCGGGGGTCAGAGACACTGAAGCTTTCTTT
>TRBJ2-2|TRBD2|.|TRBV30
CARAGAITGELFF
TGTGCCAGAGCGGGAGCGATCACCGGGGAGCTGTTTTTT
>TRBJ1-1|TRBD1|.|TRBV19
CASSTRQGEAFF
TGTGCCAGTAGTACGAGACAGGGAGAAGCTTTCTTT
>TRBJ2-5|TRBD2|.|TRBV9
CASSPGTSGRARETQYF
TGTGCCAGCAGCCCCGGGACTAGCGGGAGGGCCCGTGAGACCCAGTACTTC
>TRBJ1-1|.|.|TRBV19
CAGSAKNSGAPEAFF
TGTGCCGGTAGTGCTAAAAACAGCGGGGCGCCTGAAGCTTTCTTT
>TRBJ2-7|.|.|TRBV5-5
CASSGGRGGSYEQYF
TGTGCCAGCAGCGGTGGACGGGGAGGCTCCTACGAGCAGTACTTC
>TRBJ2-5|.|.|TRBV28
CASSLIWGAGETQYF
TGTGCCAGCAGTTTGATTTGGGGAGCGGGAGAGACCCAGTACTTC
>TRBJ2-1|TRBD1|.|TRBV18
CASSPPDRNYNEQFF
TGTGCCAGCTCACCACCGGACAGGAACTACAATGAGCAGTTCTTC
>TRBJ2-7|.|.|TRBV30
CAWSHGRGHPLSYEQYF
TGTGCCTGGAGTCACGGAAGGGGACATCCCCTTTCCTACGAGCAGTACTTC
>TRBJ2-7|.|.|TRBV15
CATSRVMGAPREQYF
TGTGCCACCAGCAGAGTGATGGGAGCCCCCAGGGAGCAGTACTTC
>TRBJ2-3|.|.|TRBV5-1
CASSFLQVGTDTQYF
TGCGCCAGCAGCTTTCTACAGGTCGGGACAGATACGCAGTATTTT
>TRBJ2-2|TRBD1|.|TRBV4-3
CASSLGQGVVRAGELFF
TGCGCCAGCAGCCTTGGACAGGGGGTTGTAAGGGCCGGGGAGCTGTTTTTT
>TRBJ2-2|.|.|TRBV6-5
CASSYNSGNTGELFF
TGTGCCAGCAGTTACAATAGCGGGAACACCGGGGAGCTGTTTTTT
>TRBJ2-5|TRBD2|.|TRBV11-1
CASSFTSGAAQETQYF
TGTGCCAGCAGCTTTACTAGCGGGGCCGCCCAAGAGACCCAGTACTTC
>TRBJ1-1|.|.|TRBV29-1
CSVVTQPNTEAFF
TGCAGCGTTGTTACACAACCGAACACTGAAGCTTTCTTT
>TRBJ2-7|TRBD1|.|TRBV7-9
CASSPVGWDRGFYEQYF
TGTGCCAGCAGCCCGGTAGGTTGGGACAGGGGATTCTACGAGCAGTACTTC
>TRBJ2-3|TRBD2|.|TRBV25-1
CATQVGVGGGTDTQYF
TGTGCCACCCAAGTGGGGGTCGGGGGGGGCACAGATACGCAGTATTTT
>TRBJ2-7|TRBD1|.|TRBV7-9
CASSSLGTGAYEQYF
TGTGCCAGCAGCTCCCTAGGGACAGGAGCCTACGAGCAGTACTTC
>TRBJ1-4|.|.|TRBV19
CASSGAGRTINEKLFF
TGTGCCAGTAGTGGCGCTGGCAGGACAATCAATGAAAAACTGTTTTTT
>TRBJ2-2|TRBD2|.|TRBV7-3
CASSPGTSGRTGELFF
TGTGCCAGCAGCCCCGGGACTAGCGGGAGAACCGGGGAGCTGTTTTTT
>TRBJ1-1|TRBD1|once|TRBV7-6
CASSLSGQGTEAFF
TGTGCCAGCAGCCTCTCGGGACAGGGGACTGAAGCTTTCTTT
>TRBJ2-5|TRBD2|few|TRBV10-1
CASSASGSSEETQYF
TGCGCCAGCAGTGCTAGCGGGAGCTCCGAGGAGACCCAGTACTTC
>TRBJ1-1|TRBD1|.|TRBV28
CASRGTGSTEAFF
TGTGCCAGCAGGGGGACAGGGAGTACTGAAGCTTTCTTT
>TRBJ2-7|TRBD1|few|TRBV19
CASSLQPGQGYEQYF
TGTGCCAGTAGTTTACAGCCGGGACAGGGCTACGAGCAGTACTTC
>TRBJ1-1|.|.|TRBV25-1
CASSEWESTEASF
TGTGCCAGCAGTGAATGGGAGTCCACTGAAGCTTCCTTT
>TRBJ2-1|TRBD2|once|TRBV7-9
CASSWGSGVEHEQFF
TGTGCCAGCAGCTGGGGAAGCGGGGTTGAACATGAGCAGTTCTTC
>TRBJ1-1|TRBD1|.|TRBV7-9
CASSSWRGLVTEAFF
TGTGCCAGCAGCTCATGGAGGGGGCTAGTCACTGAAGCTTTCTTT
>TRBJ1-1|.|.|TRBV19
CASSIRENTEAFF
TGTGCCAGTAGTATAAGAGAGAACACTGAAGCTTTCTTT
>TRBJ2-7|TRBD1|few|TRBV7-9
CASSRAGTVSYEQYF
TGTGCCAGCAGCCGCGCCGGGACAGTTTCTTACGAGCAGTACTTC
>TRBJ1-1|.|.|TRBV10-3
CAISNRDAMNTEAFF
TGTGCCATCAGTAACAGGGACGCAATGAACACTGAAGCTTTCTTT
>TRBJ2-2|TRBD2|.|TRBV2
CASRVSGSAEYRDTGELFF
TGTGCCAGCAGGGTTAGCGGGAGTGCCGAGTATAGGGACACCGGGGAGCTGTTTTTT
>TRBJ1-1|.|.|TRBV7-3
CASSPDGLEAFF
TGTGCCAGCAGCCCGGACGGACTTGAAGCTTTCTTT
>TRBJ2-5|.|.|TRBV30
CAWNRDSFAYF
TGTGCCTGGAACCGGGACTCTTTTGCGTACTTC
>TRBJ2-3|.|.|TRBV29-1
CSAVPGPRRDTQYF
TGCAGCGCTGTTCCCGGTCCCCGTCGGGATACGCAGTATTTT
>TRBJ1-2|TRBD1|.|TRBV6-1
CASSVDRGGSYTF
TGTGCCAGCAGTGTCGACAGGGGGGGCAGCTACACCTTC
>TRBJ2-1|TRBD1|.|TRBV6-1
CASSGSGTGRNEQFF
TGTGCCAGCAGCGGTTCCGGGACAGGGCGAAATGAGCAGTTCTTC